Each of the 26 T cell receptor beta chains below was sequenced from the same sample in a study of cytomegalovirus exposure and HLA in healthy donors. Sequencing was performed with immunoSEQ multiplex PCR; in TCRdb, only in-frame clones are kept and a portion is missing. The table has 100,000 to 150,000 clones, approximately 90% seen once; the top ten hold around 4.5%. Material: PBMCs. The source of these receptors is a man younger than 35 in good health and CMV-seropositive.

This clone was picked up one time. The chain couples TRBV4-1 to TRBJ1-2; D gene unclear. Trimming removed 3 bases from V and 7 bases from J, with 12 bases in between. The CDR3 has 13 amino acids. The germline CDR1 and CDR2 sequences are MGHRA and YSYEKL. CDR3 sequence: CASSQEVRSGYTF. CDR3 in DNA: TGCGCCAGCAGCCAGGAGGTGCGAAGTGGCTACACCTTC.

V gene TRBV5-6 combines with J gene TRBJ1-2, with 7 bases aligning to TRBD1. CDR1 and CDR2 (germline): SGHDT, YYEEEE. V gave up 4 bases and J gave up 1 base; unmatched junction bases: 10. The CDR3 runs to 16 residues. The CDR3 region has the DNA TGTGCCAGCAGCCCCGGGACAGCCATATTTAACTATGGCTACACCTTC. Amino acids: CASSPGTAIFNYGYTF. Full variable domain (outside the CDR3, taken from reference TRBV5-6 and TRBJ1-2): DAGVTQSPTHLIKTRGQQVTLRCSPKSGHDTVSWYQQALGQGPQFIFQYYEEEERQRGNFPDRFSGHQFPNYSSELNVNALLLGDSALYLCASSPGTAIFNYGYTFGSGTRLTVV.

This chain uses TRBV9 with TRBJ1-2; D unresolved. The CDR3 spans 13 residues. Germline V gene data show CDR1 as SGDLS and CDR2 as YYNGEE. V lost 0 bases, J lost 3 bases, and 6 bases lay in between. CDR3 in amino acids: CASSVGQDYGYTF. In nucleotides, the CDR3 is TGTGCCAGCAGCGTAGGGCAGGACTATGGCTACACCTTC.

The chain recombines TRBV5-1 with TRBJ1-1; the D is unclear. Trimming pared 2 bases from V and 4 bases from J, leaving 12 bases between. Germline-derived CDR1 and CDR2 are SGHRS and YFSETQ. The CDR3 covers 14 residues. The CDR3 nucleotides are TGCGCCAGCAGCTTTGAGGGCGGTGGCACTGAAGCTTTCTTT. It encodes CASSFEGGGTEAFF.

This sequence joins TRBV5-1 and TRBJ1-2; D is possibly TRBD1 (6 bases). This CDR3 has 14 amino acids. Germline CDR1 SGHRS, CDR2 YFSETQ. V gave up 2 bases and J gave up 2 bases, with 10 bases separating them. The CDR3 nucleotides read TGCGCCAGCAGCTTTACAGGGACCAACTATGGCTACACCTTC. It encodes CASSFTGTNYGYTF.

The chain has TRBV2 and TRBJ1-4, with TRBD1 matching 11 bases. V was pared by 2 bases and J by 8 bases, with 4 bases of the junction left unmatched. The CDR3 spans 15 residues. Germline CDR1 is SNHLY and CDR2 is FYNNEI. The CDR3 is CASSEIGTGGEKLFF. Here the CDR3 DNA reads TGTGCCAGCAGTGAAATAGGGACAGGGGGGGAAAAACTGTTTTTT.

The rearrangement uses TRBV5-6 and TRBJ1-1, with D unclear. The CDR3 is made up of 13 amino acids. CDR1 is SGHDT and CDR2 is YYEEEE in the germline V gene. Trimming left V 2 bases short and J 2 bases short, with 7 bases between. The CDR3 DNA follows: TGTGCCAGCAGCTTCAGCGTTAACACTGAAGCTTTCTTT. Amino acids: CASSFSVNTEAFF.

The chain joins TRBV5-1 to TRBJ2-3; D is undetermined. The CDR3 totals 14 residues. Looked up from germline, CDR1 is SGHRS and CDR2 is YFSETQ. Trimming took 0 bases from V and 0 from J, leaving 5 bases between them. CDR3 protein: CASSLGRSTDTQYF. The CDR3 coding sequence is TGCGCCAGCAGCTTGGGGCGGAGCACAGATACGCAGTATTTT.

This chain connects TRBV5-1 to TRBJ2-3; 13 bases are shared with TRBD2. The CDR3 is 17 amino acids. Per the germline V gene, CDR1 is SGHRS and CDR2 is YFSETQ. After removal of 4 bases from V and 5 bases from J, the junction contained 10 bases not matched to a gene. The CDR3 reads CASSPRTSGGRGDTQYF. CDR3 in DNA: TGCGCCAGCAGCCCCCGGACTAGCGGGGGCCGGGGAGATACGCAGTATTTT.

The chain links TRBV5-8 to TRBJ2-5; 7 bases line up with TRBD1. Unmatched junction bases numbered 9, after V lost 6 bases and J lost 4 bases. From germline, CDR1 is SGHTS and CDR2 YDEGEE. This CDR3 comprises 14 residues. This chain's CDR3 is CASTEPGGRETQYF. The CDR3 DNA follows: TGTGCCAGCACCGAACCAGGGGGACGAGAGACCCAGTACTTC.

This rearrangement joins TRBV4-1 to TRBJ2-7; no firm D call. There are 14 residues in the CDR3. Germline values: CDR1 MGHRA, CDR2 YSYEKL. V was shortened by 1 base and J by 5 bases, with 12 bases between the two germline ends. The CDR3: CASSQGSLENEQYF. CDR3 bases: TGCGCCAGCAGCCAAGGATCTCTGGAGAACGAGCAGTACTTC.

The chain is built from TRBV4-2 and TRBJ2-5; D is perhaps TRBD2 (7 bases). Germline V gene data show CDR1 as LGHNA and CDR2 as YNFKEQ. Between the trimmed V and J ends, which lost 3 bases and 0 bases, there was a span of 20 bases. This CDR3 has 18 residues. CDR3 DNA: TGTGCCAGCAGCCAGTCGATTAGGGGGGGCGGGTACCAAGAGACCCAGTACTTC. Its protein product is CASSQSIRGGGYQETQYF.

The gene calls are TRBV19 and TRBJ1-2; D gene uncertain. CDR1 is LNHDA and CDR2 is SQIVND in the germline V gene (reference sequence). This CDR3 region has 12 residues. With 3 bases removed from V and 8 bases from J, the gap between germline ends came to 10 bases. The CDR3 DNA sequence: TGTGCCAGTAGTATTGAGACACGCGGCTACACCTTC. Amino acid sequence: CASSIETRGYTF.

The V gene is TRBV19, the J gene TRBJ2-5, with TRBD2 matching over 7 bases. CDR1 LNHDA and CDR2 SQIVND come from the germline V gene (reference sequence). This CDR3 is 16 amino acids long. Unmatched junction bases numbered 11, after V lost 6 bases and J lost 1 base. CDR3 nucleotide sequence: TGTGCCAGTAGCTACTACCTGACTAGCTTCCAAGAGACCCAGTACTTC. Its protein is CASSYYLTSFQETQYF.

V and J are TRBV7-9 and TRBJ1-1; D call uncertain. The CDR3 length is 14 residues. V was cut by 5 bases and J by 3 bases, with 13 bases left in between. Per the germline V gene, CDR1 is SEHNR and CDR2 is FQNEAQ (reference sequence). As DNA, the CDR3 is TGTGCCAGCAGCACCCTGACAAGAGACACTGAAGCTTTCTTT. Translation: CASSTLTRDTEAFF.

This chain's CDR3 is CASHAGTRNTEAFF. CDR3 in DNA: TGTGCCAGCCATGCAGGGACAAGGAACACTGAAGCTTTCTTT. The V call is TRBV2, the J call TRBJ1-1, with D maybe TRBD1 (6 bases). Trimming took off 8 bases at V and 1 base at J, with 14 bases between the two ends. This CDR3 has 14 amino acids. Germline V gives CDR1 SNHLY, CDR2 FYNNEI.

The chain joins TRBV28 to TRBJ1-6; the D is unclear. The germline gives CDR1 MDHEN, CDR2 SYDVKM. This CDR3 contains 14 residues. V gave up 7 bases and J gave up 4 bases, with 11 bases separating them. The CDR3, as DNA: TGTGCCAGCAACCTGGCCCAGTATAATTCACCCCTCCACTTT. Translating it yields CASNLAQYNSPLHF.

For the CDR3, the DNA is TGCGCCAGCAGCCAACGTGGGACTGGGGGGACGAACTCTGGAAACACCATATATTTT. It codes for CASSQRGTGGTNSGNTIYF. V is TRBV4-1 and J is TRBJ1-3; D may be TRBD1 (5 bases). Deletions cut 2 bases from V and 0 bases from J, with 20 bases between. From germline, CDR1 is MGHRA and CDR2 YSYEKL. The CDR3 is 19 residues long.

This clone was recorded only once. The CDR3 loop is CASSQGQSGTEAFF. The CDR3 bases are TGTGCCAGCAGCCAAGGACAGTCCGGCACTGAAGCTTTCTTT. The chain combines TRBV7-9 with TRBJ1-1; tentatively, D is TRBD1 (6 bases). The CDR3 covers 14 residues. V was pared by 5 bases and J by 4 bases, with 14 bases between. CDR1 and CDR2 (germline): SEHNR, FQNEAQ (reference sequence).

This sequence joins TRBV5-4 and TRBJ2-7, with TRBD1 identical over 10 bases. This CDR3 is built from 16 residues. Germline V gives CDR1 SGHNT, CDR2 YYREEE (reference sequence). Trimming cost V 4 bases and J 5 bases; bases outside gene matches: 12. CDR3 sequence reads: CASSMTGTGVIHEQYF. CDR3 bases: TGTGCCAGCAGCATGACCGGGACAGGGGTGATCCACGAGCAGTACTTC.

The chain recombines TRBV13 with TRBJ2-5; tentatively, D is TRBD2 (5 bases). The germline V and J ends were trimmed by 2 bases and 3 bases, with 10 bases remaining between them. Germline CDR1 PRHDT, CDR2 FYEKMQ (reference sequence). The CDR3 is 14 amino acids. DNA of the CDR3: TGTGCCAGCAGCTTACTACCGGAGGAAGAGACCCAGTACTTC. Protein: CASSLLPEEETQYF.

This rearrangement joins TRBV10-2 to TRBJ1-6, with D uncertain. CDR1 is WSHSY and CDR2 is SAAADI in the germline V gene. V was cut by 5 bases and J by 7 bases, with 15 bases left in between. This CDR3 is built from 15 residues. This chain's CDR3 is CASSINLRGNSPLHF. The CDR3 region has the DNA TGCGCCAGCAGTATTAACCTCCGAGGGAATTCACCCCTCCACTTT.

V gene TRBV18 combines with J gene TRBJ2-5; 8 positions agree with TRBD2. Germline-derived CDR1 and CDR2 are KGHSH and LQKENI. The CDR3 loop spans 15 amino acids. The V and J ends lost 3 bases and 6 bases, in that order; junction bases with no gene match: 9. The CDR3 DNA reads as TGTGCCAGCTCACCCCCCGGGAGGGGAGAGAAGACCCAGTACTTC. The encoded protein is CASSPPGRGEKTQYF. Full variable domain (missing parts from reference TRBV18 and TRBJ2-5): NAGVMQNPRHLVRRRGQEARLRCSPMKGHSHVYWYRQLPEEGLKFMVYLQKENIIDESGMPKERFSAEFPKEGPSILRIQQVVRGDSAAYFCASSPPGRGEKTQYFGPGTRLLVL.

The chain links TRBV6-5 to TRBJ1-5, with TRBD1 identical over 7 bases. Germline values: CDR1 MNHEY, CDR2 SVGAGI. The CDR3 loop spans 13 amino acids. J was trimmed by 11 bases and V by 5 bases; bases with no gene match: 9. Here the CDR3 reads CASSRTRQGAQHF. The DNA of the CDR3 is TGTGCCAGCAGTCGTACTCGGCAGGGGGCCCAGCATTTT.

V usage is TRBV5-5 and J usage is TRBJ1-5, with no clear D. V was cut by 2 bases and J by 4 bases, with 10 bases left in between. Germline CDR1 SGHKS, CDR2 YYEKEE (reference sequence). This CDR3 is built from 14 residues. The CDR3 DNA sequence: TGTGCCAGCAGCTTAGATTTCAGAAATCAGCCCCAGCATTTT. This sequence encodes CASSLDFRNQPQHF.

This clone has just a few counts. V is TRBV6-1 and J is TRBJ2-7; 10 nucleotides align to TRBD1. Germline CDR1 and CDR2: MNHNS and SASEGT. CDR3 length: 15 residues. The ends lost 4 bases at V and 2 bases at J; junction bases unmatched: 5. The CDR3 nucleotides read TGTGCCAGCAGTGCTACCGGGACAGGGGCCTACGAGCAGTACTTC. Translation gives CASSATGTGAYEQYF.